Below, one T cell receptor beta chain is given with its context. This clone has just one count. The target of this receptor is not known. Qualities for individual bases were not recorded, and no much larger clone is one base off. This specimen belongs to a study of T cell responses to AZD1222 COVID-19 vaccine (dated by TCRdb to the early 2020s). Background for the entire study: AZD1222 recipients with second doses at about 4 weeks or about 12 weeks were pooled, because spike-specific TCR depth and breadth did not differ between schedules. TCR sequencing covered 230 to 250 trial participants: about 210 given two doses of AZD1222 and 26 given two doses of MenACWY control vaccine. Trial participants were enrolled by age into 18-55, 56-69 and 70-plus year subgroups, with roughly 160, 29 and 62 TCR-sequenced participants respectively.

What this sample's time point label stands for: baseline before first vaccination. Vaccinee samples were obtained from the UK trials COV001 and COV002, which included a single-blind randomized controlled phase 2/3 trial of AZD1222 (ChAdOx1 nCoV-19) in healthy adults. Trial participant PBMC samples were collected at day 0 and day 28 after the second dose for TCRbeta chain sequencing. Broader findings and caveats from the paper: Vaccine-associated CD4 TCRs spanned the whole spike protein, with dominant responses in regions 160-218 and 743-854. Participants were mostly white British, with more females than males. The authors suggested clonal diversity may have been underestimated. Nearly half of unique spike-specific TCRs reportedly recognized epitopes outside regions mutated in the B.1.351 and B.1.1.7 variants. Because no day 14 peak-response samples were available, the repertoires could be characterized only after the peak T cell response. The 56-69-year group was small, and its depth increase did not reach significance, likely because of low power. After two AZD1222 doses, both the breadth and the depth of spike-specific TCRs were significantly higher than at day 0 and than in MenACWY recipients. Conclusions about previously exposed vaccinees are limited because only six or seven AZD1222 recipients were SARS-CoV-2 seropositive at baseline.

The CDR3 regions of human TCRbeta chains were analyzed by immunosequencing. As for how the authors treated the data: Repertoire TCRs were matched against a reference library of SARS-CoV-2-specific TCRs generated with the MIRA antigen-specificity platform. Breadth meant the fraction of unique TCRs that were SARS-CoV-2-associated, whereas depth meant the fraction of total T cells that were SARS-CoV-2-associated. Using the MIRA data, each spike-specific TCR was mapped to the spike region that the TCR reacts to and placed in a CD4 or CD8 class. Log10-transformed breadth and depth values were compared by one-way ANOVA with Sidak's multiple comparisons tests. TCRdb stores this immuneACCESS table with in-frame sequences only. Part of the clones is absent; in the studies checked, under half of the shortfall reflects unresolved V genes, and no reason is known for the rest. The D gene and trimming were derived from the DNA, and the V and J assignments and clone size from that table. The sample includes 110,000 or so clones, with about 91% observed a single time. The ten biggest clones cover 7.5% of the sample.

This sample comprised peripheral blood, obtained on day 0 of AZD1222 vaccination. The sequence came from an adult in good health.

CDR3 sequence: CASTGQIYGYTF. The bases are TGTGCCAGCACGGGACAGATCTATGGCTACACCTTC. Recombination linked TRBV6-5 to TRBJ1-2, with 7 bases aligning to TRBD1. Including cysteine and phenylalanine, the CDR3 has 12 amino acids. Left in the record is the CDR3 DNA by itself, 36 bases read in frame from the first base. Clipping removes 7 bases from V and 4 bases from J, with 3 as the unmatched junction base count. CDR1 and CDR2, per the germline V gene, are MNHEY and SVGAGI.